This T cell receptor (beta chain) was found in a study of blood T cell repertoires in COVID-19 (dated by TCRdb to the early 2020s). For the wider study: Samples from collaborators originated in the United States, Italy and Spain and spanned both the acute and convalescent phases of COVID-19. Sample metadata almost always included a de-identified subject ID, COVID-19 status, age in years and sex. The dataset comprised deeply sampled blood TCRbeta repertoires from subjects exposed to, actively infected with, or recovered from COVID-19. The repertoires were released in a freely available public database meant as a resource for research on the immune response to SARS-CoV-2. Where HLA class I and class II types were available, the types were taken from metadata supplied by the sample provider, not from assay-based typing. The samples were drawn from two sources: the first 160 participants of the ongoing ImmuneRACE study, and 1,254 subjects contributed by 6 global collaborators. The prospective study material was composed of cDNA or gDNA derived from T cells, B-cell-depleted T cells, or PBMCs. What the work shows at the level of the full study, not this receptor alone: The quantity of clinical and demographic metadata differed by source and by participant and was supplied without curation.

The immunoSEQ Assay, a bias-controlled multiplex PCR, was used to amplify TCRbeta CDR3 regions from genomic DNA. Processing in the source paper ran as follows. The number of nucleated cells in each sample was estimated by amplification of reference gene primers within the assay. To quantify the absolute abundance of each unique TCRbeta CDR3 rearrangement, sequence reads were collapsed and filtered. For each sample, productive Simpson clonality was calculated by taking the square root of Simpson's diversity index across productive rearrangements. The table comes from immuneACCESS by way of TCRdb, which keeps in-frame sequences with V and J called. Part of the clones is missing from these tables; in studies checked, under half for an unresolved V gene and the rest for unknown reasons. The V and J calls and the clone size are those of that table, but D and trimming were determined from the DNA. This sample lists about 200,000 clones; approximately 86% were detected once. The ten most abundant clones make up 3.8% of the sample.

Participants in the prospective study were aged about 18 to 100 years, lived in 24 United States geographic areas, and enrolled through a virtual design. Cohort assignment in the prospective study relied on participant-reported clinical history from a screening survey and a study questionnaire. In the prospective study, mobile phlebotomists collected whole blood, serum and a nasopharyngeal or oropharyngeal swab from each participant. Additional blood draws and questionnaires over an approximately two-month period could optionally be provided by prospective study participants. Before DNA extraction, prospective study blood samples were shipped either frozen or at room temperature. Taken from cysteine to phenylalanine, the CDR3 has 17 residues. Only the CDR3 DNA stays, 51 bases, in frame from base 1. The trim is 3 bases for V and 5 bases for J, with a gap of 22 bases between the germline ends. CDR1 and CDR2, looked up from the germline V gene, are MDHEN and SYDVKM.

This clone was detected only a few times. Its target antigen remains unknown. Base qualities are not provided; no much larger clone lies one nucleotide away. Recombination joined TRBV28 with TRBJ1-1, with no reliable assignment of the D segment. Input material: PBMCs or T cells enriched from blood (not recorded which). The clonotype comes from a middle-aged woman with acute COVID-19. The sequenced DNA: TGTGCCAGCAGTTTCCGCCTGGGCAGATCCGGAAGTACTGAAGCTTTCTTT. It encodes CASSFRLGRSGSTEAFF.